These 9 T cell receptor beta chains share one sample of origin, sequenced in a study of CD8+ T cells in alopecia areata. Indicated treatment: oral pan-JAK inhibitor, 5-10 mg twice daily. Following extraction, RNA underwent reverse transcription to cDNA, which served as the sequencing template. Data came from immunoSEQ multiplex PCR; TCRdb stores just in-frame clones and leaves some out. The sample holds about 120,000 clones, 50% to 55% seen once. The specimen comprised CD4+ T cells sorted from blood, sampled at week 4, from a patient treated with tofacitinib. These receptors were obtained from a human donor with alopecia areata.

The J gene is TRBJ1-2, the V gene TRBV27; no clear D. The CDR3 covers 14 residues. Trimming left V 5 bases short and J 4 bases short, with 14 bases between. The germline V gene has CDR1 MNHEY and CDR2 SMNVEV (reference sequence). CDR3 region: CASSQRVGGYGYTF. The CDR3 DNA follows: TGTGCCAGCAGTCAAAGGGTGGGCGGCTATGGCTACACCTTC.

The V gene is TRBV4-1, the J gene TRBJ2-7; D might be TRBD2 (5 bases). Germline values: CDR1 MGHRA, CDR2 YSYEKL. The CDR3 runs to 12 residues. V lost 7 bases and J lost 6, with 13 bases in between. DNA of the CDR3: TGCGCCAGCACCCTACTAGAGCTCGAGCAGTACTTC. Residues: CASTLLELEQYF.

V gene TRBV15 combines with J gene TRBJ2-1; D might be TRBD1 or TRBD2, each matching 5 bases. Germline CDR1 LNHNV, CDR2 YYDKDF (reference sequence). The length of the CDR3 is 16 residues. V was clipped by 5 bases and J by 6 bases, with 20 bases between them. CDR3 protein: CATSGRGDPTTNEQFF. CDR3 nucleotides: TGTGCCACCAGCGGTAGAGGGGACCCGACAACCAATGAGCAGTTCTTC.

The rearrangement uses TRBV30 and TRBJ1-4, with D possibly being TRBD1 (6 bases). CDR1 is GTSNPN, CDR2 SVGIG, per germline (reference sequence). Trimming stripped 1 base from V and 8 bases from J, with 11 bases between. The CDR3 is made up of 13 amino acids. CDR3 protein: CAWSAGTGEKLFF. The CDR3, as DNA: TGTGCCTGGAGTGCAGGAACAGGGGAAAAACTGTTTTTT.

This chain joins TRBV20-1 and TRBJ1-2; no firm D call. This CDR3 spans 10 amino acids. Germline V CDR1 and CDR2: DFQATT, SNEGSKA (reference sequence). The V end was cut by 3 bases, the J end by 7 bases, with 6 bases between. CDR3 amino acids: CSARTVGYTF. The CDR3 DNA reads as TGCAGTGCTAGGACTGTTGGCTACACCTTC.

This clone appeared a single time. The genes are TRBV30 and TRBJ2-1, with D perhaps matching TRBD1 or TRBD2 (5 bases each). With 8 bases removed from V and 9 bases from J, the gap between germline ends came to 17 bases. From germline, CDR1 is GTSNPN and CDR2 SVGIG (reference sequence). The CDR3 has 12 amino acids. The CDR3, as DNA: TGTGCCCGTTCCGGGACGGCATTTGAGCAGTTCTTC. Translated: CARSGTAFEQFF.

In the case of this clone: Within the sample, other DNA sequences also encode this same CDR3. The rearrangement joins TRBV5-1 to TRBJ2-5; no firm D call. The CDR3 sequence is 11 residues long. The germline gives CDR1 SGHRS, CDR2 YFSETQ. V was shortened by 4 bases and J by 2 bases, with 3 bases between the two germline ends. This CDR3 is CASSEQETQYF. As DNA, the CDR3 is TGCGCCAGCAGCGAACAAGAGACCCAGTACTTC.

This clone was picked up a small number of times. V and J are TRBV30 and TRBJ2-5; D remains unclear. V was pared by 3 bases and J by 0 bases, with 8 bases between. From germline, CDR1 is GTSNPN and CDR2 SVGIG (reference sequence). The CDR3 has 13 amino acids. The CDR3 loop is CAWSQEYQETQYF. The CDR3 DNA sequence: TGTGCCTGGAGCCAAGAGTACCAAGAGACCCAGTACTTC.

V is TRBV6-5 and J is TRBJ2-5; 7 positions match TRBD1. The CDR3 sequence is 15 residues long. Germline V gene sequence: CDR1 MNHEY, CDR2 SVGAGI. The V and J ends lost 2 bases and 6 bases, in that order; junction bases with no gene match: 9. CDR3 amino acids: CASSYGQARGKTQYF. In DNA, the CDR3 is TGTGCCAGCAGTTACGGGCAGGCCAGGGGGAAGACCCAGTACTTC.